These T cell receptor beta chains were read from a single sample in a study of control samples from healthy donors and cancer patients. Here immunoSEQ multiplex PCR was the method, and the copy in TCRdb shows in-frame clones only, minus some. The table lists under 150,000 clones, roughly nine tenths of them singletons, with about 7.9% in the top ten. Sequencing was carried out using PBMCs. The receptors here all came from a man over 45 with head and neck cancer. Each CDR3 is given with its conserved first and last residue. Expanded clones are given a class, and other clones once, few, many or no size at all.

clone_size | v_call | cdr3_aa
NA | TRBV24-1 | CATRKNGGRGRHQPQHF
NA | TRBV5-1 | CASRKTGAGEQYF
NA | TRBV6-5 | CASNHGANYGYTF
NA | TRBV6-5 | CASSRAGLGSEQYF
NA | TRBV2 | CASSESDNEQFF
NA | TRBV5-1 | CASSSRTDTNTGELFF
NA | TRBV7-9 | CASSLTPGLQETQYF
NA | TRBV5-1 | CASSFSLGGAGTEAFF
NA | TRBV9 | CASSVEVRATDTQYF
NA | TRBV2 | CASSERGATNEKLFF
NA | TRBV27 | CASSLSTHRNYGYTF
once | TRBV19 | CASMGAGTGQETQYF
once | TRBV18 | CASSPRQGAQETQYF
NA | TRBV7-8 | CASSTERGTTDTQYF
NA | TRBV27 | CASSPTSVTTDTQYF